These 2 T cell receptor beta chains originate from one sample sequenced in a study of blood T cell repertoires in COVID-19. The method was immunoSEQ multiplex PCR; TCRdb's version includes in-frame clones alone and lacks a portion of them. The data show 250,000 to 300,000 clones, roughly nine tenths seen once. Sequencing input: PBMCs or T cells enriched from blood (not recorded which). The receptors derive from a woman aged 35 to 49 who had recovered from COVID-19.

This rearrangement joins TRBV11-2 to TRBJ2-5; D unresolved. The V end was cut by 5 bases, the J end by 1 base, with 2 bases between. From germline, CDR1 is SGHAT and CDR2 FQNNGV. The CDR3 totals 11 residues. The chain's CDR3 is CASSLQETQYF. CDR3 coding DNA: TGTGCCAGCAGCCTCCAAGAGACCCAGTACTTC.

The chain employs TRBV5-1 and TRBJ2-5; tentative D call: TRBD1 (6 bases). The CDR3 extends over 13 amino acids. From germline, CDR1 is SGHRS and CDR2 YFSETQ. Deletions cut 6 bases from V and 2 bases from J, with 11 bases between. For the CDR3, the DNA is TGCGCCAGCATGGACAGCCGGCAAGAGACCCAGTACTTC. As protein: CASMDSRQETQYF.